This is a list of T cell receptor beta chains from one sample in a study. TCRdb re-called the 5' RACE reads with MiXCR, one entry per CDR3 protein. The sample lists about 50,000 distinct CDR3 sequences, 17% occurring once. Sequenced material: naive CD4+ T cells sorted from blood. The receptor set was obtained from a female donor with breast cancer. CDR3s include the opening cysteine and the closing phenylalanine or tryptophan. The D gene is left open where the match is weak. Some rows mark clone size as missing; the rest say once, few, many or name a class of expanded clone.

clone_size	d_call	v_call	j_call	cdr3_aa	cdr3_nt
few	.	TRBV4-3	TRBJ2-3	CASSPGALADTQYF	TGCGCCAGCAGCCCCGGGGCCCTGGCAGATACGCAGTATTTT
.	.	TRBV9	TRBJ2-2	CASSAYTGELFF	TGTGCCAGCAGCGCGTACACCGGGGAGCTGTTTTTT
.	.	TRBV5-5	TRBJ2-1	CASSDWRANTYEQFF	TGTGCCAGCAGCGACTGGCGGGCCAATACTTACGAGCAGTTCTTC
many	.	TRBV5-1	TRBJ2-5	CASSLSGQETQYF	TGCGCCAGCAGCTTGTCAGGACAAGAGACCCAGTACTTC
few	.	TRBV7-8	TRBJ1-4	CASSLGQTNEKLFF	TGTGCCAGCAGCTTAGGGCAAACTAATGAAAAACTGTTTTTT
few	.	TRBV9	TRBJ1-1	CASSGVEKGKAFF	TGTGCCAGCAGCGGTGTAGAGAAGGGGAAAGCTTTCTTT
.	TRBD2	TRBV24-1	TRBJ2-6	CATPTSGSFRANVLTF	TGTGCCACCCCTACTAGCGGGAGCTTTAGGGCCAACGTCCTGACTTTC
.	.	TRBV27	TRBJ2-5	CASSHRDGGRTQYF	TGTGCCAGCAGTCACCGGGATGGGGGTAGAACCCAGTACTTC
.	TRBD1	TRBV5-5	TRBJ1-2	CASSWGQGNYGYTF	TGTGCCAGCAGCTGGGGACAGGGGAACTATGGCTACACCTTC
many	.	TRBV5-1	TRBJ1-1	CASSLAGVGPNTEAFF	TGCGCCAGCAGCTTGGCCGGTGTAGGTCCGAACACTGAAGCTTTCTTT
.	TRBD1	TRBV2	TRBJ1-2	CASSWTGTDGYTF	TGTGCCAGCAGTTGGACAGGGACGGATGGCTACACCTTC
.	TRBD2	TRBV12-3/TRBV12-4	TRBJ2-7	CASSPGTRSYEQYF	TGTGCCAGCAGTCCAGGGACTAGAAGTTACGAGCAGTACTTC
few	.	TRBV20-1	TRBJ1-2	CSALNTNYGYTF	TGCAGTGCTCTCAATACTAACTATGGCTACACCTTC
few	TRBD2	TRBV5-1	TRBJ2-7	CASSPSGRASSYYEQYF	TGCGCCAGCAGCCCGTCCGGGAGGGCCAGTTCTTACTACGAGCAGTACTTC
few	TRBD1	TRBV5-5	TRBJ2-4	CASSLRTGSGIQYF	TGTGCCAGCAGCTTGAGGACAGGTTCGGGCATTCAGTACTTC
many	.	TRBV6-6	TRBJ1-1	CASTFRIFTEAFF	TGTGCCAGCACCTTCCGGATCTTCACTGAAGCTTTCTTT
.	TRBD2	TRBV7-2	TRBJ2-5	CASSFATSLAETQYF	TGTGCCAGCAGCTTTGCGACTAGCCTCGCGGAGACCCAGTACTTC
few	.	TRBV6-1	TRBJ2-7	CASSETRDYEQYF	TGTGCCAGCAGTGAAACAAGGGACTACGAGCAGTACTTC
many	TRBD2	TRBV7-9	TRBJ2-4	CASSIGTSIQYF	TGTGCCAGCAGCATTGGGACTAGCATTCAGTACTTC
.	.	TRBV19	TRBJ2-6	CASSIQGNVLTF	TGTGCCAGTAGTATTCAGGGGAACGTCCTGACTTTC
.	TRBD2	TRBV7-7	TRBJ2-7	CASSLALAGAHEQYF	TGTGCTAGCAGCTTAGCCCTAGCGGGAGCCCACGAGCAGTACTTC
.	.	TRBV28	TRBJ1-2	CASTAAGGHYGYTF	TGTGCCAGCACCGCAGCTGGGGGTCACTATGGCTACACCTTC
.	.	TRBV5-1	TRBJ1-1	CASSLVPGTHTEAFF	TGCGCCAGCAGCTTGGTGCCAGGGACGCACACTGAAGCTTTCTTT
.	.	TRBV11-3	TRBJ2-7	CASSLTGTFYEQYF	TGTGCCAGCAGCTTAACCGGGACTTTCTACGAGCAGTACTTC
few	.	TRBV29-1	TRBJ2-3	CSVARGGSTDTQYF	TGCAGCGTTGCTAGAGGCGGGAGCACAGATACGCAGTATTTT
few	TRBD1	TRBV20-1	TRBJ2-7	CSASGTGTYEQYF	TGCAGTGCCTCCGGGACAGGAACCTACGAGCAGTACTTC
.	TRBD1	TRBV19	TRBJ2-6	CASSYRTGYSGANVLTF	TGTGCCAGTAGTTATCGGACAGGATACTCTGGGGCCAACGTCCTGACTTTC
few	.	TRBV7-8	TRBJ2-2	CASSLWPPSGELFF	TGTGCCAGCAGCTTATGGCCACCCTCCGGGGAGCTGTTTTTT
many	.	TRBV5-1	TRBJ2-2	CASSEAPQTTNTGELFF	TGCGCCAGCAGCGAGGCACCCCAAACCACGAACACCGGGGAGCTGTTTTTT
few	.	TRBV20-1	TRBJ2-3	CSALYPDTQYF	TGCAGTGCCCTCTATCCAGATACGCAGTATTTT
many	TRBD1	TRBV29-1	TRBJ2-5	CSVHPGGETQYF	TGCAGCGTTCATCCAGGGGGCGAGACCCAGTACTTC
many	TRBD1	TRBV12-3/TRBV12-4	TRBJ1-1	CASSSQGYTEAFF	TGTGCCAGCAGTTCACAGGGGTACACTGAAGCTTTCTTT
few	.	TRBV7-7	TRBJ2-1	CASSAQQGRGEQFF	TGTGCTAGCAGCGCCCAACAGGGTAGGGGTGAGCAGTTCTTC
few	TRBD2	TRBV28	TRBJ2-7	CASRQLAGFYEQYF	TGTGCCAGCCGTCAACTAGCGGGATTCTACGAGCAGTACTTC
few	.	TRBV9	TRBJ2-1	CASSVGLGRVLPSYNEQFF	TGTGCCAGCAGCGTAGGTCTCGGCAGGGTATTACCGTCCTACAATGAGCAGTTCTTC
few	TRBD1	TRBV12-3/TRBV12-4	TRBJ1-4	CASSRDSAEKLFF	TGTGCCAGCAGCCGGGACAGCGCGGAAAAACTGTTTTTT
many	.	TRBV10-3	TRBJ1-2	CAISESGYDGYTF	TGTGCCATCAGTGAGTCAGGGTATGATGGCTACACCTTC
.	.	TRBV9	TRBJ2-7	CASSPRASGGYEQYF	TGTGCCAGCAGCCCCCGAGCCTCTGGAGGCTACGAGCAGTACTTC
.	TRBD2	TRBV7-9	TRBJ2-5	CASSGALAGGETQYF	TGTGCCAGCAGCGGGGCACTAGCGGGAGGTGAGACCCAGTACTTC
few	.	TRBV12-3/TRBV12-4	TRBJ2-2	CASSLAGGTTGELFF	TGTGCCAGCAGTTTGGCCGGCGGGACAACCGGGGAGCTGTTTTTT
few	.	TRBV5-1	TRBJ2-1	CASSFGVVNEQFF	TGCGCCAGCAGCTTCGGGGTCGTCAATGAGCAGTTCTTC
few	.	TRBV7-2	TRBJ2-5	CASSPGLALETQYF	TGTGCCAGCAGCCCCGGCCTAGCGTTAGAGACCCAGTACTTC
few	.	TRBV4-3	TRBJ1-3	CASSQDLSVSGNTIYF	TGCGCCAGCAGCCAAGATCTGTCCGTCTCTGGAAACACCATATATTTT
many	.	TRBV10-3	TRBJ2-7	CAISLDGSSYEQYF	TGTGCCATCAGCCTAGACGGGAGCTCCTACGAGCAGTACTTC
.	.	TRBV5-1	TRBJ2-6	CASTLDPVGGANVLTF	TGCGCCAGCACCTTGGACCCTGTCGGAGGGGCCAACGTCCTGACTTTC
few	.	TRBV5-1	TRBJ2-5	CASSSRTGETQYF	TGCGCCAGCAGCTCCCGGACGGGAGAGACCCAGTACTTC